The 10 T cell receptor beta chains below all came from one sample that was sequenced in a study of control samples from healthy donors and cancer patients. Assay used: immunoSEQ multiplex PCR; TCRdb lists only in-frame clones, some missing. The sample gives roughly 130,000 clones, 75% to 95% of which show up once; approximately 2.7% is in the top ten. Sequenced: blood. These receptors originate from a man younger than 35 in good health.

This clone has more than one count but fewer than ten. The chain recombines TRBV30 with TRBJ1-1; D is undetermined. The length of the CDR3 is 11 residues. Trimming took off 2 bases at V and 7 bases at J, with 8 bases between the two ends. In germline, CDR1 is GTSNPN, CDR2 SVGIG (reference sequence). The DNA of the CDR3 is TGTGCCTGGAGTTCGCGGATTGAAGCTTTCTTT. Protein sequence: CAWSSRIEAFF.

The chain employs TRBV11-3 and TRBJ2-5; the D is unclear. The V gene's germline CDR1 is SGHNT and CDR2 YENEEA. V dropped 5 bases and J dropped 5 bases, with 12 bases sitting between them. The CDR3 extends over 13 amino acids. Here the CDR3 reads CASSTLAPETQYF. The CDR3 DNA reads as TGTGCCAGCAGCACCTTAGCCCCCGAGACCCAGTACTTC.

The CDR3 spells CASSPPARTQYF. The DNA for the CDR3 is TGTGCCAGCAGCCCCCCTGCGCGGACGCAGTATTTT. V is TRBV5-5 and J is TRBJ2-3; no reliable D call. The CDR3 covers 12 residues. V lost 4 bases and J lost 9, with 12 bases in between. The germline V gene has CDR1 SGHKS and CDR2 YYEKEE (reference sequence).

This chain connects TRBV6-2 or TRBV6-3 to TRBJ2-1, with 9 bases fitting TRBD2. The CDR3 is 15 residues long. Germline values: CDR1 MNHEY, CDR2 SVGEGT. J was trimmed by 5 bases and V by 1 base; bases with no gene match: 3. In DNA form, the CDR3 reads TGTGCCAGCAGTTACTGGACTAGCGTGAACAATGAGCAGTTCTTC. This translates into CASSYWTSVNNEQFF.

Details on this clone: The sample has other DNA sequences that encode this CDR3 too. The chain employs TRBV2 and TRBJ2-3; D is ambiguous. There are 12 residues in the CDR3. Between the trimmed V and J ends, which lost 6 bases and 2 bases, there was a span of 6 bases. The germline V gene encodes CDR1 SNHLY and CDR2 FYNNEI. Here the CDR3 DNA reads TGTGCCAGCAGAGATAACACAGATACGCAGTATTTT. This codes for CASRDNTDTQYF. Combining the CDR3 with reference TRBV2 and TRBJ2-3 gives the whole variable domain EPEVTQTPSHQVTQMGQEVILRCVPISNHLYFYWYRQILGQKVEFLVSFYNNEISEKSEIFDDQFSVERPDGSNFTLKIRSTKLEDSAMYFCASRDNTDTQYFGPGTRLTVL.

The chain links TRBV11-3 to TRBJ2-2; TRBD2 matches 8 bases. V lost 0 bases and J lost 7; bases outside the gene matches: 4. The CDR3 runs 15 residues. CDR1 is SGHNT, CDR2 YENEEA, per germline. CDR3 protein: CASSLDGRAIGELFF. For the CDR3, the DNA is TGTGCCAGCAGCTTAGACGGGAGGGCCATCGGGGAGCTGTTTTTT.

The chain uses TRBV3-1 (or the pseudogene TRBV3-2) and TRBJ1-2; no definite D call. V was pared by 1 base and J by 7 bases, with 13 bases between. Germline V CDR1 and CDR2: LGHDT, YNNKEL (reference sequence). The CDR3 spans 14 residues. CDR3 protein: CASSQVTGIGGYTF. DNA of the CDR3: TGTGCCAGCAGCCAAGTCACTGGAATTGGTGGCTACACCTTC.

The chain employs TRBV28 and TRBJ1-4; the D is unclear. V was cut by 7 bases and J by 2 bases, with 8 bases left in between. The germline V gene has CDR1 MDHEN and CDR2 SYDVKM. CDR3 length: 13 amino acids. The CDR3 nucleotides read TGTGCCAGCAATAGGGTGACTAATGAAAAACTGTTTTTT. Amino acid sequence: CASNRVTNEKLFF.

In this sample, this clone turned up once. The chain is built from TRBV5-6 and TRBJ1-1, with a tentative D call TRBD1 (5 bases). The V gene's germline CDR1 is SGHDT and CDR2 YYEEEE. The CDR3 sequence is 15 residues long. Trimming took off 1 base at V and 0 bases at J, with 10 bases between the two ends. The CDR3, as DNA: TGTGCCAGCAGCTTGTGGCAGGGCATGAACACTGAAGCTTTCTTT. Translating gives CASSLWQGMNTEAFF.

This clone was recorded once. The chain recombines TRBV13 with TRBJ2-7; 9 nucleotides match TRBD2. The CDR3 sequence is 16 residues long. The germline CDR1 and CDR2 sequences are PRHDT and FYEKMQ (reference sequence). The ends lost 0 bases at V and 2 bases at J; junction bases unmatched: 5. In DNA, the CDR3 is TGTGCCAGCAGCTTAGGCGAGCCTAGCGGGGCCTACGAGCAGTACTTC. The encoded protein is CASSLGEPSGAYEQYF.